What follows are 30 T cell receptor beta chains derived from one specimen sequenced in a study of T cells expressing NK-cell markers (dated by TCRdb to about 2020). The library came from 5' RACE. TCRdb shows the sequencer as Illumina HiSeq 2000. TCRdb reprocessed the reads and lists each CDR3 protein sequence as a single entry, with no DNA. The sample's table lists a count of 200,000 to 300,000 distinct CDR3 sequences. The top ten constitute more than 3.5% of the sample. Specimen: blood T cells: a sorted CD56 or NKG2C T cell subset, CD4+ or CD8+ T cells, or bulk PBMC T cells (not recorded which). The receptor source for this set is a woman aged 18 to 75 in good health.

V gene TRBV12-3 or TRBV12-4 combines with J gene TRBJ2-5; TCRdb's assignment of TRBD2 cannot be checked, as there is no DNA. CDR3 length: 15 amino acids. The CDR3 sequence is CASTPEGVSQETQYF.

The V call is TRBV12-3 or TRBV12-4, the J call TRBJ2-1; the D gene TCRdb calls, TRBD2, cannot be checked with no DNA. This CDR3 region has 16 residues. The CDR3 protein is CASSLRTSGAYNEQFF.

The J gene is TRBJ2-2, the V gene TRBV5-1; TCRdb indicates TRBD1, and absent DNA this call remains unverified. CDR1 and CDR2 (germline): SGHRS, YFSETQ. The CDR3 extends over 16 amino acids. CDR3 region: CASSLESDRVTGELFF.

CDR3 loop: CASSIRPHEQYF. The rearrangement joins TRBV2 to TRBJ2-7. Germline V gives CDR1 SNHLY, CDR2 FYNNEI. The CDR3 spans 12 residues.

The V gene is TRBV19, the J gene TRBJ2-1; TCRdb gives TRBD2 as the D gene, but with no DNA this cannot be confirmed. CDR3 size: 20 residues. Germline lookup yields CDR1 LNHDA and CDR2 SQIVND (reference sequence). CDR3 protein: CASSSRTSGRVESSYNEQFF.

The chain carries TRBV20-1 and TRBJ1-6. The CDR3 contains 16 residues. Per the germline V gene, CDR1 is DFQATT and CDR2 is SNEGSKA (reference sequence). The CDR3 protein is CSARDLAYSYNSPLHF.

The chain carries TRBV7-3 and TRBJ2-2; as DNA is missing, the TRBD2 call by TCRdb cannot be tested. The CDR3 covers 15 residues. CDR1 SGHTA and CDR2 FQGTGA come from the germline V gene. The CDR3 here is CASSASGGNTGELFF.

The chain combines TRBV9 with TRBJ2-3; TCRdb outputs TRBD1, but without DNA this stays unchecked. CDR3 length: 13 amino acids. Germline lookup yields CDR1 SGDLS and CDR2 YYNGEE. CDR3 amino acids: CASSVRGVDTQYF.

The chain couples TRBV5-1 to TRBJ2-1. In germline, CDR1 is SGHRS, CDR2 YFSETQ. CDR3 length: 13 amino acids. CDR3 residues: CASSLDAWNEQFF. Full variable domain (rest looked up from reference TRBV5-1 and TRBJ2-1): KAGVTQTPRYLIKTRGQQVTLSCSPISGHRSVSWYQQTPGQGLQFLFEYFSETQRNKGNFPGRFSGRQFSNSRSEMNVSTLELGDSALYLCASSLDAWNEQFFGPGTRLTVL.

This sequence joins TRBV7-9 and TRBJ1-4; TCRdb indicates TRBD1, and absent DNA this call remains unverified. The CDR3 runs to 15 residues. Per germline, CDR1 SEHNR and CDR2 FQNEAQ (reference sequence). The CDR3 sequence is CASSTFGTPIEKLFF.

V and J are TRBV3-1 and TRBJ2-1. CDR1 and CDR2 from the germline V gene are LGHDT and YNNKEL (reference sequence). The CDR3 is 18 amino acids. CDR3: CASSQDGVRKGPHNEQFF.

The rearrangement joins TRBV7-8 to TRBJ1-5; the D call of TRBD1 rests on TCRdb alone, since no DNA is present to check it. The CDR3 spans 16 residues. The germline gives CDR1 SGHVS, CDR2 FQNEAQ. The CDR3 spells CASSPRPQGNNQPQHF. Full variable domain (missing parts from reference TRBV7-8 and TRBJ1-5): GAGVSQSPRYKVAKRGQDVALRCDPISGHVSLFWYQQALGQGPEFLTYFQNEAQLDKSGLPSDRFFAERPEGSVSTLKIQRTQQEDSAVYLCASSPRPQGNNQPQHFGDGTRLSIL.

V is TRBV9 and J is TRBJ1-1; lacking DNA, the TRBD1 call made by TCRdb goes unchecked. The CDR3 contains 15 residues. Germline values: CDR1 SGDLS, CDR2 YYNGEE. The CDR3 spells CASSVGTGIDTEAFF.

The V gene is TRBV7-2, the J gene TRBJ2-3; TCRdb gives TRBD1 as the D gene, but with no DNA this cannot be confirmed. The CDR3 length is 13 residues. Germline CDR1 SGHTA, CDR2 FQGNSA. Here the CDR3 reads CASSLEGRSTQYF.

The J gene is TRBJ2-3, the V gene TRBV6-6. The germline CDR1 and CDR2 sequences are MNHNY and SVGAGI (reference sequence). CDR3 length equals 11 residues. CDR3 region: CASSVEDTQYF.

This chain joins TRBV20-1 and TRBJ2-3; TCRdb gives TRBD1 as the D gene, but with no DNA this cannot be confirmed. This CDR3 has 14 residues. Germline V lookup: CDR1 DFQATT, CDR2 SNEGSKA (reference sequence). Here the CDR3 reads CSARDLGGFDTQYF.

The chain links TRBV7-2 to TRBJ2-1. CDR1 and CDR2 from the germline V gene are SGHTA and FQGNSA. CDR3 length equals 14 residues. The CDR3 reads CASTFRTAYNEQFF.

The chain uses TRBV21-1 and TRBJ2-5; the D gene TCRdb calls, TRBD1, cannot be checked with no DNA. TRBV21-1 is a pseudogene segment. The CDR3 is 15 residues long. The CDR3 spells CASSARDRGQETQYF.

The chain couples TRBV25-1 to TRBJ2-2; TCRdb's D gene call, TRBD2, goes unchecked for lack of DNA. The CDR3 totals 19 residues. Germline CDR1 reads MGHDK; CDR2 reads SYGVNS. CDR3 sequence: CASSEGVAGPLSNTGELFF.

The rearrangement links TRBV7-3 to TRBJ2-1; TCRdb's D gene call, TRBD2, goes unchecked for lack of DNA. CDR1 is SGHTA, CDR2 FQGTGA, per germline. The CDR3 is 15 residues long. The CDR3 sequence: CASSQSSSGRGEQFF.

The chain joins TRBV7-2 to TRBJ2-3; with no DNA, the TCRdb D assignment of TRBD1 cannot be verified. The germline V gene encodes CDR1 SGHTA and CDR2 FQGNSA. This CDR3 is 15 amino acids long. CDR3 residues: CASSSGTEKTDTQYF.

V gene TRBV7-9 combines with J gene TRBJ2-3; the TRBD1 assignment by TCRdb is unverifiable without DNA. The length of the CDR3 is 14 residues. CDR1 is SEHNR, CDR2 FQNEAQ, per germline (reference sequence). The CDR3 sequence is CASSSDRAADTQYF.

The CDR3 spells CASSLVSGGPEEQYF. V and J are TRBV5-1 and TRBJ2-7; TCRdb designates TRBD2, a call that cannot be tested without DNA. The CDR3 contains 15 residues. Germline V lookup: CDR1 SGHRS, CDR2 YFSETQ.

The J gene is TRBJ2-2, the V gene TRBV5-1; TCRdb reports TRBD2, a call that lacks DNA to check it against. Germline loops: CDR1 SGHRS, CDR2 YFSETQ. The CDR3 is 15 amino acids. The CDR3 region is CASSLGGTKAGELFF.

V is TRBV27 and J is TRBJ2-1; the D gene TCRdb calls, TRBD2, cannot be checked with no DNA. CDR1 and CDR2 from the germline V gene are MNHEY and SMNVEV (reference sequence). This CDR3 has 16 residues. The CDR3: CASAAPGASGSVEQFF.

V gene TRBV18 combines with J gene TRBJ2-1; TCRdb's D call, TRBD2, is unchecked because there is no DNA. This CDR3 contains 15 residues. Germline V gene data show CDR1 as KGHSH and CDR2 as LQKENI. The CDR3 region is CASSQGLAEYNEQFF.

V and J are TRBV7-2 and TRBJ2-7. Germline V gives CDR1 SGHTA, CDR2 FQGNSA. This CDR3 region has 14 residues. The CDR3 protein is CASSSVAGSSEQYF.

CDR3 loop: CASNSGRWGQPQHF. The chain employs TRBV28 and TRBJ1-5. Germline V gene lookup returns CDR1 MDHEN and CDR2 SYDVKM. CDR3 length equals 14 residues.

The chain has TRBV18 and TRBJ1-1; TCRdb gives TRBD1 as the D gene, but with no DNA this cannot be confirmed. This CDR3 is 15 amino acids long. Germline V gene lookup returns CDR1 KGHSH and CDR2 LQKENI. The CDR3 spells CASSPSKDRRPEAFF.

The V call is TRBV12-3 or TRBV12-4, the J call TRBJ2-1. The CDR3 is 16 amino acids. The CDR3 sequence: CASRQESVATYNEQFF.